This is a list of T cell receptor beta chains from one sample in a study of cytomegalovirus exposure and HLA in healthy donors. The repertoire was sequenced with immunoSEQ multiplex PCR; TCRdb's copy has only in-frame clones and lacks some. The repertoire has 110,000 to 150,000 clones, less than 95% of them found once; the top ten carry approximately 1.8%. The sample was PBMCs. The receptors here all came from a man in his late teens or twenties in good health and CMV-seropositive. Both conserved end residues are trimmed from each CDR3.

j_call,v_call,cdr3_aa
TRBJ2-7,TRBV5-1,ASSLVDRGPYEQY
TRBJ2-1,TRBV11-2,ASLGLGEQYNEQF
TRBJ2-5,TRBV5-6,ASSGGGETQY
TRBJ2-1,TRBV29-1,SVPLAASYNEQF
TRBJ1-1,TRBV19,ASSIRENTEAF
TRBJ2-1,TRBV19,ASSITWSSRSYNEQF
TRBJ1-1,TRBV7-9,ASSTPPGATNTEAF
TRBJ1-5,TRBV7-9,ASSLDGNQPQH
TRBJ2-1,TRBV5-4,ASSGQGIDNEQF
TRBJ2-5,TRBV9,ASRDPSGAQY
TRBJ1-5,TRBV19,ASSIGTGYSNQPQH
TRBJ2-7,TRBV6-1,ASRVVREGSYEQY
TRBJ2-4,TRBV29-1,SAGTGNIQY
TRBJ1-1,TRBV25-1,ASSAPGTGPTEAF
TRBJ2-6,TRBV27,ASTRAPYSGANVLT
TRBJ2-2,TRBV28,ASSKTGARTGELF
TRBJ2-1,TRBV27,ASTAPPGDEQF
TRBJ1-3,TRBV5-4,ASSLAGSGNTIY
TRBJ2-1,TRBV13,ASSNKMVNEQF
TRBJ1-2,TRBV4-1,ASSQDIRQGFYYGYT
TRBJ2-1,TRBV2,ASSERGLHSYNEQF
TRBJ2-6,TRBV27,ASSFQSSGSFGANVLT
TRBJ1-5,TRBV28,ASSFLPGPSNQPQH
TRBJ2-7,TRBV6-5,ASSAGLAGGYEQY
TRBJ2-3,TRBV29-1,SVDYIPRGTDTQY
TRBJ2-3,TRBV30,AWSQLEGGGTDTQY
TRBJ1-1,TRBV28,ASSAQTGEAF
TRBJ2-1,TRBV7-2,ASTPQAGNEQF